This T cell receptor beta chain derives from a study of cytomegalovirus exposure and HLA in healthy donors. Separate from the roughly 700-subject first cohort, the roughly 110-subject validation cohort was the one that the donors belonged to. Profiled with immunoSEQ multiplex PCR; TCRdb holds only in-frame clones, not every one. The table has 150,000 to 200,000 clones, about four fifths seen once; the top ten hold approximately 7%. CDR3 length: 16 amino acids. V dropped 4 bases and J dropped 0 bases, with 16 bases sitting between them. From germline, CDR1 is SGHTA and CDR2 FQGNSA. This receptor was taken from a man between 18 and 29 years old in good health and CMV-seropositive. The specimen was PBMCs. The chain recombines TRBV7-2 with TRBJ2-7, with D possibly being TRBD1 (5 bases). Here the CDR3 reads CASSSRLWGSSYEQYF. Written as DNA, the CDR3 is TGTGCCAGCAGCTCCCGGTTGTGGGGCAGCTCCTACGAGCAGTACTTC.